This entry features one T cell receptor beta chain sequence. The length of the CDR3 is 14 residues. V was clipped by 5 bases and J by 10 bases, with 17 bases between them. CDR1 and CDR2 from the germline V gene are SGHAT and FQNNGV. Measured with immunoSEQ multiplex PCR; TCRdb has only the in-frame clones, and not every one. This repertoire shows roughly 170,000 clones, over 75% found once; its top ten account for 2.5% to 3.5%. These data originate in a study of T cell responses to AZD1222 COVID-19 vaccine. This clonotype originated in an adult in good health. The source material was peripheral blood, sampled on day 0 of AZD1222 vaccination. This rearrangement joins TRBV11-2 to TRBJ1-4, with D possibly matching TRBD1 (5 bases). The CDR3 nucleotides are TGTGCCAGCAGCCAACAGGCTGAAATAGGAAAACTGTTTTTT. It yields the protein CASSQQAEIGKLFF.